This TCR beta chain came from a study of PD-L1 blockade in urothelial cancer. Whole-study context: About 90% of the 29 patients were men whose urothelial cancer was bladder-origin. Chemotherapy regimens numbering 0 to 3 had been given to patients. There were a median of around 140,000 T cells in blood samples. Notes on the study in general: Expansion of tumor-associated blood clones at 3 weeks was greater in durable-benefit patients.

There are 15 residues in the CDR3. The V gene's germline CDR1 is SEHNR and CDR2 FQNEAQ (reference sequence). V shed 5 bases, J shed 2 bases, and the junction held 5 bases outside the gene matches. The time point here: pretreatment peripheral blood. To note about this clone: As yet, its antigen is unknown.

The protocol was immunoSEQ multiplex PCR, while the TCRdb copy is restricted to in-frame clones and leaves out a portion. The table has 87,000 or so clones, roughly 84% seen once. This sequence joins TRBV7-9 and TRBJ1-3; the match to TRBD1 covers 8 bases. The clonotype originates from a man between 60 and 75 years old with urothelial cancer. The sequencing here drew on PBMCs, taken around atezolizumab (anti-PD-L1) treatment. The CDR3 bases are TGTGCCAGCAGCGCCCCGACAGGGGCTGGAAACACCATATATTTT. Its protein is CASSAPTGAGNTIYF.